These 28 T cell receptor beta chains originate from one sample sequenced in a study of T cell responses to AZD1222 COVID-19 vaccine. Sequenced by immunoSEQ multiplex PCR; TCRdb stores in-frame clones only, minus some. The repertoire consists of roughly 120,000 clones, with over 75% occurring once and the leading ten covering roughly 6.2%. Sequenced material: peripheral blood, taken on day 0 of AZD1222 vaccination. The source of these receptors is an adult in good health.

This chain connects TRBV10-3 to TRBJ1-2; 9 positions match TRBD1. Germline CDR1 ENHRY, CDR2 SYGVKD. The V and J ends lost 6 bases and 3 bases, in that order; junction bases with no gene match: 2. The CDR3 spans 13 residues. CDR3 bases: TGTGCCATCAGCGGACAGGGGTACTATGGCTACACCTTC. The encoded protein is CAISGQGYYGYTF.

This chain links TRBV5-1 with TRBJ1-4; D ambiguous. Trimming left V 4 bases short and J 5 bases short, with 9 bases between. Germline CDR1 SGHRS, CDR2 YFSETQ. The CDR3 has 13 residues. The CDR3 region is CASSVRVNEKLFF. DNA of the CDR3: TGCGCCAGCAGCGTTAGAGTGAATGAAAAACTGTTTTTT.

The DNA of the CDR3 is TGTGCCACCAGTGCGACGTCAATAAGCTATGGCTACACCTTC. Protein product: CATSATSISYGYTF. The chain employs TRBV24-1 and TRBJ1-2; D unresolved. V was clipped by 5 bases and J by 4 bases, with 13 bases between them. The germline V gene encodes CDR1 KGHDR and CDR2 SFDVKD. The CDR3 is 14 amino acids.

The V gene is TRBV27, the J gene TRBJ1-2; D gene unclear. CDR1 is MNHEY, CDR2 SMNVEV, per germline (reference sequence). There are 12 residues in the CDR3. V was shortened by 5 bases and J by 4 bases, with 8 bases between the two germline ends. The CDR3 nucleotides are TGTGCCAGCAGTGGATGGAGCTATGGCTACACCTTC. It specifies CASSGWSYGYTF.

The table lists this clone with a few counts. The CDR3 nucleotides read TGTGCCAGCAGTGACGGCGATTGGGGGGGCTTGAAGCCCCAGCATTTT. As protein: CASSDGDWGGLKPQHF. V is TRBV6-1 and J is TRBJ1-5; a possible D gene is TRBD1 (6 bases). Germline V lookup: CDR1 MNHNS, CDR2 SASEGT. CDR3 length equals 16 residues. V lost 3 bases and J 8 bases, leaving 20 bases between the germline ends.

The chain employs TRBV5-1 and TRBJ1-3; TRBD1 might be the D (5 bases). CDR3 size: 15 residues. CDR1 SGHRS and CDR2 YFSETQ come from the germline V gene. V lost 1 base to trimming and J lost 8 bases, with 16 bases between them. The DNA for the CDR3 is TGCGCCAGCAGCTTGATTGGCGGGGCGGGGTACACCATATATTTT. Translating it yields CASSLIGGAGYTIYF.

In DNA form, the CDR3 reads TGTGCCAGTAGTCAGGGGTCTGGGGCCAACGTCCTGACTTTC. It translates to CASSQGSGANVLTF. This chain connects TRBV19 to TRBJ2-6, with TRBD1 as a possible D gene (6 bases). V was pared by 5 bases and J by 1 base, with 6 bases between. Germline-derived CDR1 and CDR2 are LNHDA and SQIVND (reference sequence). The CDR3 is 14 amino acids. The full variable domain, in which reference TRBV19 and TRBJ2-6 provide the parts outside the CDR3, is DGGITQSPKYLFRKEGQNVTLSCEQNLNHDAMYWYRQDPGQGLRLIYYSQIVNDFQKGDIAEGYSVSREKKESFPLTVTSAQKNPTAFYLCASSQGSGANVLTFGAGSRLTVL.

The gene calls are TRBV6-5 and TRBJ1-6; tentatively, D is TRBD1 (5 bases). Per germline, CDR1 MNHEY and CDR2 SVGAGI. The CDR3 consists of 15 residues. V was cut by 6 bases and J by 3 bases, with 12 bases left in between. CDR3 bases: TGTGCCAGCAGACGGGGGATCCTCTATAATTCACCCCTCCACTTT. It codes for CASRRGILYNSPLHF.

The chain employs TRBV4-3 and TRBJ1-2, with D unresolved. Germline values: CDR1 LGHNA, CDR2 YSLEER. The length of the CDR3 is 14 residues. Trimming removed 4 bases at V and 8 bases at J, with 17 bases between. Here the CDR3 reads CASSLFIKAEGYTF. The CDR3 DNA follows: TGCGCCAGCAGCCTGTTCATTAAGGCAGAGGGCTACACCTTC.

The rearrangement links TRBV5-4 to TRBJ1-2; D may be TRBD1 (5 bases). CDR3 length: 12 residues. V was cut by 2 bases and J by 6 bases, with 8 bases left in between. Germline V gene data show CDR1 as SGHNT and CDR2 as YYREEE (reference sequence). The CDR3 DNA reads as TGTGCCAGCAGCTTAGGGGTAGATGGCTACACCTTC. This gives the protein CASSLGVDGYTF.

The chain recombines TRBV25-1 with TRBJ1-5; 8 bases align to TRBD1. Germline CDR1 and CDR2: MGHDK and SYGVNS. This CDR3 has 16 residues. J lost 5 bases, V lost 6 bases, and 12 bases had no gene match. The CDR3 is CASRHPGQGKDQPQHF. The DNA of the CDR3 is TGTGCCAGCAGGCACCCCGGACAGGGTAAAGATCAGCCCCAGCATTTT.

The chain couples TRBV9 to TRBJ1-6, with D perhaps matching TRBD1 (5 bases). V gave up 4 bases and J gave up 7 bases, with 15 bases separating them. The V gene's germline CDR1 is SGDLS and CDR2 YYNGEE. The CDR3 is 15 residues long. The CDR3 reads CASSPPGGANSPLHF. DNA of the CDR3: TGTGCCAGCAGCCCCCCGGGAGGGGCGAATTCACCCCTCCACTTT.

The chain combines TRBV15 with TRBJ1-4; D gene ambiguous. Germline-derived CDR1 and CDR2 are LNHNV and YYDKDF (reference sequence). Between the trimmed V and J ends, which lost 3 bases and 3 bases, there was a span of 11 bases. This CDR3 region has 15 residues. CDR3 bases: TGTGCCACCAGCAGCCCCGGGGTTGCTAATGAAAAACTGTTTTTT. This gives the protein CATSSPGVANEKLFF.

The chain joins TRBV5-6 to TRBJ2-1; D is uncertain. Germline V CDR1 and CDR2: SGHDT, YYEEEE. Trimming removed 2 bases at V and 5 bases at J, with 11 bases between. This CDR3 has 14 amino acids. The CDR3 DNA sequence: TGTGCCAGCAGCTTCCGGCCCGCCGACAATGAGCAGTTCTTC. Protein product: CASSFRPADNEQFF.

The CDR3 loop is CASSRDGLGGYTF. Written as DNA, the CDR3 is TGTGCCAGCAGTCGGGACGGCCTCGGGGGCTACACCTTC. The rearrangement uses TRBV6-4 and TRBJ1-2, with D possibly matching TRBD1 (5 bases). CDR1 is MRHNA, CDR2 SNTAGT, per germline. The CDR3 spans 13 residues. V was pared by 5 bases and J by 8 bases, with 15 bases between.

The chain links TRBV6-5 to TRBJ2-1; 10 nucleotides line up with TRBD2. Germline V CDR1 and CDR2: MNHEY, SVGAGI. V dropped 2 bases and J dropped 5; count of bases not matched to a gene: 6. The CDR3 has 16 residues. CDR3 residues: CASSYPGTSENNEQFF. The DNA of the CDR3 is TGTGCCAGCAGTTACCCCGGGACTAGCGAAAACAATGAGCAGTTCTTC.

The chain combines TRBV9 with TRBJ1-2, with D tentatively TRBD1 (5 bases). The germline gives CDR1 SGDLS, CDR2 YYNGEE. V lost 4 bases to trimming and J lost 6 bases, with 25 bases between them. The CDR3 runs to 17 residues. The CDR3, as DNA: TGTGCCAGCAGCCCTTATGGGCTGGGCAGGGATGAAGATGGCTACACCTTC. This sequence encodes CASSPYGLGRDEDGYTF.

This clone was detected a few times. V gene TRBV7-2 combines with J gene TRBJ2-2; unclear D gene. Germline V CDR1 and CDR2: SGHTA, FQGNSA. The CDR3 consists of 14 residues. The V and J ends lost 7 bases and 4 bases respectively, with 13 bases between them. CDR3 residues: CASTLAHFTGELFF. The CDR3 bases are TGTGCCAGCACCCTGGCCCACTTCACCGGGGAGCTGTTTTTT.

This chain links TRBV12-5 with TRBJ1-5, with a weak D call TRBD1 (5 bases). CDR3 length: 13 residues. V was pared by 6 bases and J by 9 bases, with 15 bases between. Per the germline V gene, CDR1 is LGHNT and CDR2 is FRNRAP. CDR3 protein: CASGPGTQRPQHF. The CDR3 DNA is TGTGCTAGTGGACCCGGGACCCAAAGGCCCCAGCATTTT.

V usage is TRBV7-2 and J usage is TRBJ1-1; D is undetermined. This CDR3 region has 15 residues. V lost 1 base, J lost 0 bases, and 9 bases lay in between. Germline loops: CDR1 SGHTA, CDR2 FQGNSA. The CDR3 here is CASSLDVGVNTEAFF. The CDR3 region has the DNA TGTGCCAGCAGCTTAGATGTGGGAGTGAACACTGAAGCTTTCTTT.

This CDR3 is CASSLAGRDNYGYTF. CDR3 sequence (DNA): TGTGCCAGCAGTTTGGCGGGTCGCGATAACTATGGCTACACCTTC. This chain uses TRBV27 with TRBJ1-2; D not certain. This CDR3 has 15 amino acids. V lost 3 bases, J lost 1 base, and 12 bases lay in between. Germline CDR1 reads MNHEY; CDR2 reads SMNVEV (reference sequence).

The rearrangement links TRBV27 to TRBJ1-6, with 7 bases aligning to TRBD1. J lost 9 bases, V lost 6 bases, and 5 bases had no gene match. Germline assignment: CDR1 MNHEY and CDR2 SMNVEV (reference sequence). CDR3 length: 13 residues. The CDR3 reads CASRSTGSSPLHF. The CDR3 coding sequence is TGTGCCAGCAGGTCGACAGGGTCTTCACCCCTCCACTTT.

The chain links TRBV6-5 to TRBJ2-1; 10 nucleotides agree with TRBD1. CDR1 and CDR2 from the germline V gene are MNHEY and SVGAGI. Unmatched junction bases numbered 10, after V lost 6 bases and J lost 8 bases. CDR3 length: 15 residues. CDR3 in DNA: TGTGCCAGCAGCCCGGGACAGGGGACGGGGGATGAGCAGTTCTTC. Translation: CASSPGQGTGDEQFF.

For this clone: Other nucleotide sequences from this sample produce the same CDR3. V gene TRBV4-3 combines with J gene TRBJ2-2; D might be TRBD1 or TRBD2, each matching 6 bases. CDR1 is LGHNA, CDR2 YSLEER, per germline. The CDR3 is 14 residues long. V lost 0 bases, J lost 8 bases, and 10 bases lay in between. CDR3 sequence: CASSQDGGPGELFF. The CDR3 nucleotides read TGCGCCAGCAGCCAAGATGGGGGGCCGGGGGAGCTGTTTTTT.

The J gene is TRBJ2-3, the V gene TRBV5-5; the D is unclear. Germline V gene lookup returns CDR1 SGHKS and CDR2 YYEKEE (reference sequence). CDR3 length: 14 residues. V dropped 4 bases and J dropped 1 base, with 10 bases sitting between them. The CDR3 region has the DNA TGTGCCAGCAGCCCTAGGGCGGGCACAGATACGCAGTATTTT. The encoded protein is CASSPRAGTDTQYF.

The chain combines TRBV28 with TRBJ2-2; 9 bases agree with TRBD1. The CDR3 extends over 17 amino acids. The ends lost 2 bases at V and 7 bases at J; junction bases unmatched: 11. CDR1 is MDHEN, CDR2 SYDVKM, per germline. CDR3 sequence (DNA): TGTGCCAGCAGTTTACTCCCGGGACAGGGACGTGGCGGGGAGCTGTTTTTT. Translated: CASSLLPGQGRGGELFF. Using reference TRBV28 and TRBJ2-2 for the parts outside the CDR3, the full variable domain is DVKVTQSSRYLVKRTGEKVFLECVQDMDHENMFWYRQDPGLGLRLIYFSYDVKMKEKGDIPEGYSVSREKKERFSLILESASTNQTSMYLCASSLLPGQGRGGELFFGEGSRLTVL.

This clone was seen only a few times. The chain has TRBV13 and TRBJ2-2; the D gene could be TRBD1 or TRBD2 (5 bases each). The V end was cut by 5 bases, the J end by 3 bases, with 13 bases between. Germline CDR1 reads PRHDT; CDR2 reads FYEKMQ (reference sequence). The CDR3 has 15 residues. For the CDR3, the DNA is TGTGCCAGCAGCGGGAGCAGGGTGTACACCGGGGAGCTGTTTTTT. Protein product: CASSGSRVYTGELFF. Full variable domain (remainder filled in from reference TRBV13 and TRBJ2-2): AAGVIQSPRHLIKEKRETATLKCYPIPRHDTVYWYQQGPGQDPQFLISFYEKMQSDKGSIPDRFSAQQFSDYHSELNMSSLELGDSALYFCASSGSRVYTGELFFGEGSRLTVL.

This CDR3 reads CASVSATKLVDTEAFF. The CDR3 DNA reads TGTGCCAGCGTTTCGGCCACGAAACTCGTAGACACTGAAGCTTTCTTT. The chain recombines TRBV19 with TRBJ1-1; D ambiguous. Trimming took off 9 bases at V and 3 bases at J, with 23 bases between the two ends. CDR3 size: 16 residues. Per germline, CDR1 LNHDA and CDR2 SQIVND (reference sequence). The full variable domain, rest sourced from reference TRBV19 and TRBJ1-1, is DGGITQSPKYLFRKEGQNVTLSCEQNLNHDAMYWYRQDPGQGLRLIYYSQIVNDFQKGDIAEGYSVSREKKESFPLTVTSAQKNPTAFYLCASVSATKLVDTEAFFGQGTRLTVV.